Following are 26 T cell receptor beta chains from one sample sequenced in a study of shared clonotypes between healthy human individuals. The data were produced by immunoSEQ multiplex PCR, yet TCRdb's version contains in-frame clones alone and is incomplete. This sample has over a million clones, with roughly 97% found just once. Sequenced input: naive CD4+ T cells sorted from blood. Subset specified: CD45RA+ positively selected. The receptor set was obtained from a young man in good health.

V and J are TRBV4-1 and TRBJ2-1; a weak D match, TRBD2 (6 bases). Germline CDR1 and CDR2: MGHRA and YSYEKL. Trimming removed 1 base at V and 1 base at J, with 11 bases between. The CDR3 has 16 residues. CDR3 DNA sequence: TGCGCCAGCAGCCAAGGTCCAGCGGGTTCCTACAATGAGCAGTTCTTC. Amino acids: CASSQGPAGSYNEQFF.

The chain links TRBV18 to TRBJ2-1; D is uncertain. V was shortened by 6 bases and J by 0 bases, with 6 bases between the two germline ends. The germline V gene has CDR1 KGHSH and CDR2 LQKENI. The CDR3 covers 13 residues. CDR3: CASSYSSYNEQFF. In nucleotides, the CDR3 is TGTGCCAGCTCCTACAGCTCCTACAATGAGCAGTTCTTC.

The chain recombines TRBV30 with TRBJ1-4; D gene unclear. Germline V CDR1 and CDR2: GTSNPN, SVGIG (reference sequence). The CDR3 is 15 amino acids. Trimming took 4 bases from V and 7 from J, leaving 19 bases between them. CDR3 sequence reads: CAWNSLQAAGEKLFF. Written as DNA, the CDR3 is TGTGCCTGGAATTCCCTCCAGGCGGCTGGTGAAAAACTGTTTTTT.

The chain links TRBV18 to TRBJ2-7, with D unresolved. CDR1 KGHSH and CDR2 LQKENI come from the germline V gene. CDR3 length: 13 amino acids. Trimming stripped 3 bases from V and 6 bases from J, with 12 bases between. Here the CDR3 reads CASSPGLVSEQYF. CDR3 nucleotides: TGTGCCAGCTCACCCGGCCTTGTTAGCGAGCAGTACTTC.

The V and J genes are TRBV10-3 and TRBJ2-1; D not certain. CDR3 size: 11 residues. Trimming removed 6 bases at V and 8 bases at J, with 8 bases between. Germline lookup yields CDR1 ENHRY and CDR2 SYGVKD. CDR3 in amino acids: CAIRAYDEQFF. CDR3 in DNA: TGTGCCATCAGGGCTTACGATGAGCAGTTCTTC.

Concerning this clone itself: Other DNA sequences in this sample translate to the same CDR3. The chain links TRBV9 to TRBJ2-7; 7 nucleotides line up with TRBD1. In germline, CDR1 is SGDLS, CDR2 YYNGEE. The CDR3 is made up of 14 amino acids. Unmatched junction bases numbered 5, after V lost 3 bases and J lost 2 bases. DNA for the CDR3: TGTGCCAGCAGCGCTGGGACAGCGACCTACGAGCAGTACTTC. Its protein product is CASSAGTATYEQYF.

The gene calls are TRBV28 and TRBJ2-5, with 9 positions matching TRBD1. The CDR3 has 14 residues. From germline, CDR1 is MDHEN and CDR2 SYDVKM. With 7 bases clipped from V and 5 bases from J, the junction kept 8 bases outside the gene matches. The CDR3 DNA is TGTGCCAGCAAGAGCACAGGGGGCCGGGAGACCCAGTACTTC. It codes for CASKSTGGRETQYF.

The chain is built from TRBV19 and TRBJ2-7; TRBD2 is a possible D gene (6 bases). V lost 8 bases and J 3 bases, leaving 17 bases between the germline ends. CDR1 and CDR2 from the germline V gene are LNHDA and SQIVND (reference sequence). The CDR3 runs to 14 residues. This CDR3 reads CASGHSVGGYEQYF. The CDR3 nucleotides are TGTGCCAGTGGACACAGCGTGGGGGGCTACGAGCAGTACTTC.

The genes are TRBV28 and TRBJ1-1; D uncertain. The V end lost 6 bases, the J end lost 0 bases, and 26 bases lay between the germline ends. CDR1 is MDHEN, CDR2 SYDVKM, per germline. CDR3 length equals 19 residues. CDR3 sequence (DNA): TGTGCCAGCAGCAACCACGCAGGCGGAAAAAGTACGTTGAACACTGAAGCTTTCTTT. It codes for CASSNHAGGKSTLNTEAFF.

CDR3 in amino acids: CASSPGGGGGELFF. CDR3 DNA sequence: TGTGCCAGTAGTCCGGGAGGGGGCGGCGGGGAGCTGTTTTTT. V gene TRBV28 combines with J gene TRBJ2-2; D perhaps matches TRBD2 (8 bases). Trimming took 9 bases from V and 7 from J, leaving 18 bases between them. This CDR3 spans 14 amino acids. CDR1 and CDR2 (germline): MDHEN, SYDVKM.

The rearrangement links TRBV29-1 to TRBJ2-2; D possibly uses TRBD1 or TRBD2 (5 bases each). This CDR3 region has 12 residues. V gave up 6 bases and J gave up 4 bases, with 9 bases separating them. Germline-derived CDR1 and CDR2 are SQVTM and ANQGSEA. The CDR3 sequence is CSVGESTGELFF. CDR3 DNA: TGCAGCGTAGGGGAGTCCACCGGGGAGCTGTTTTTT.

The rearrangement joins TRBV14 to TRBJ2-7, with TRBD2 as a possible D gene (5 bases). Trimming removed 1 base from V and 7 bases from J, with 11 bases in between. Germline CDR1 is SGHDN and CDR2 is FVKESK. This CDR3 region has 13 residues. CDR3 protein: CASSQVRSGEQYF. DNA of the CDR3: TGTGCCAGCAGCCAAGTAAGGTCGGGAGAGCAGTACTTC.

The chain joins TRBV27 to TRBJ2-7; 11 bases match TRBD2. With V trimmed by 4 bases and J by 3 bases, 5 bases remained unmatched. The germline V gene encodes CDR1 MNHEY and CDR2 SMNVEV (reference sequence). The CDR3 runs to 15 residues. The CDR3 sequence is CASSSRLAGNYEQYF. The CDR3 bases are TGTGCCAGCAGTTCAAGACTAGCGGGAAACTACGAGCAGTACTTC.

The genes are TRBV28 and TRBJ1-5; D not resolved. Trimming removed 5 bases from V and 3 bases from J, with 2 bases in between. The CDR3 consists of 11 residues. CDR1 is MDHEN and CDR2 is SYDVKM in the germline V gene. This CDR3 is CASSNNQPQHF. The CDR3 coding sequence is TGTGCCAGCAGTAACAATCAGCCCCAGCATTTT.

The chain employs TRBV6-1 and TRBJ2-1, with D possibly TRBD1 on 6 matching bases. Trimming left V 2 bases short and J 4 bases short, with 15 bases between. The germline gives CDR1 MNHNS, CDR2 SASEGT. The CDR3 has 16 amino acids. For the CDR3, the DNA is TGTGCCAGCAGTGAATTCGTCAGGGGCGTTTACAATGAGCAGTTCTTC. This codes for CASSEFVRGVYNEQFF.

The chain has TRBV4-3 and TRBJ2-7; the D gene is possibly TRBD1 (6 bases). The CDR3 covers 15 residues. Trimming stripped 1 base from V and 1 base from J, with 11 bases between. From germline, CDR1 is LGHNA and CDR2 YSLEER. The chain's CDR3 is CASSQAGGKSYEQYF. The CDR3, as DNA: TGCGCCAGCAGCCAAGCTGGGGGCAAATCCTACGAGCAGTACTTC.

This clone was counted once. The chain carries TRBV30 and TRBJ1-4; the D is unclear. The CDR3 length is 13 residues. The V gene lost 5 bases and the J gene lost 4 bases, with 11 bases spanning the gap. Germline V gene lookup returns CDR1 GTSNPN and CDR2 SVGIG (reference sequence). In nucleotides, the CDR3 is TGTGCCTGGCGGGTGGCAATTAATGAAAAACTGTTTTTT. It is translated as CAWRVAINEKLFF.

The CDR3 here is CASRNRGPETQYF. In DNA, the CDR3 is TGTGCCAGCAGGAACAGGGGGCCGGAGACCCAGTACTTC. The chain employs TRBV2 and TRBJ2-5; TRBD1 matches at 9 bases. The CDR3 extends over 13 amino acids. Trimming at V came to 6 bases and at J to 5 bases, leaving 4 bases not matched to a gene. CDR1 is SNHLY and CDR2 is FYNNEI in the germline V gene.

Turning to this clone: This same CDR3 is encoded by further DNA sequences in the sample. The chain joins TRBV28 to TRBJ1-5, with a possible D match to TRBD1 (5 bases). Germline assignment: CDR1 MDHEN and CDR2 SYDVKM. The V gene lost 1 base and the J gene lost 4 bases, with 8 bases spanning the gap. The CDR3 length is 14 residues. DNA of the CDR3: TGTGCCAGCAGTTTATTGGGGGGGAATCAGCCCCAGCATTTT. Translated, it gives CASSLLGGNQPQHF.

A single count supports this clone. The V and J genes are TRBV10-3 and TRBJ2-7; 10 bases are shared with TRBD2. V was pared by 3 bases and J by 4 bases, with 6 bases of the junction left unmatched. CDR1 and CDR2 (germline): ENHRY, SYGVKD. The CDR3 runs to 15 residues. CDR3 region: CAISEGTSVRYEQYF. CDR3 DNA sequence: TGTGCCATCAGTGAAGGGACTAGCGTTCGGTACGAGCAGTACTTC.

The rearrangement joins TRBV7-8 to TRBJ1-1; no definite D call. Trimming shortened V by 1 base and J by 8 bases, and 8 bases separated the two germline ends. Germline CDR1 SGHVS, CDR2 FQNEAQ. This CDR3 spans 12 amino acids. Written as DNA, the CDR3 is TGTGCCAGCAGCTTAGTTGGGAGGGAAGCTTTCTTT. Amino acid sequence: CASSLVGREAFF.

The chain joins TRBV7-8 to TRBJ2-3; D is tentatively TRBD1 or TRBD2 (5 bases each). The CDR3 spans 17 residues. The germline gives CDR1 SGHVS, CDR2 FQNEAQ. Between the trimmed V and J ends, which lost 3 bases and 4 bases, there was a span of 20 bases. The CDR3 DNA reads as TGTGCCAGCAGCTTGGGGGATGGACCGGCTATCGCAGATACGCAGTATTTT. Translated, it gives CASSLGDGPAIADTQYF.

Note on this clone: The sample contains more than one DNA sequence encoding this CDR3. The chain employs TRBV5-1 and TRBJ2-5; 9 positions agree with TRBD1. Germline V gives CDR1 SGHRS, CDR2 YFSETQ. The ends lost 0 bases at V and 1 base at J; junction bases unmatched: 1. The CDR3 is 15 amino acids. The CDR3: CASSLGDRAQETQYF. The CDR3 DNA reads as TGCGCCAGCAGCTTGGGGGACAGGGCCCAAGAGACCCAGTACTTC. The full variable domain, in which reference TRBV5-1 and TRBJ2-5 provide the parts outside the CDR3, is KAGVTQTPRYLIKTRGQQVTLSCSPISGHRSVSWYQQTPGQGLQFLFEYFSETQRNKGNFPGRFSGRQFSNSRSEMNVSTLELGDSALYLCASSLGDRAQETQYFGPGTRLLVL.

This chain joins TRBV30 and TRBJ1-4; 9 bases align to TRBD1. J lost 7 bases, V lost 3 bases, and 3 bases had no gene match. The CDR3 spans 13 residues. CDR1 and CDR2 (germline): GTSNPN, SVGIG (reference sequence). The CDR3 spells CAWSGTGSEKLFF. The CDR3 DNA reads as TGTGCCTGGAGCGGGACAGGGTCTGAAAAACTGTTTTTT.

This chain links TRBV28 with TRBJ1-5; 8 positions agree with TRBD1. The CDR3 loop spans 15 amino acids. J was trimmed by 10 bases and V by 5 bases; bases with no gene match: 13. CDR1 is MDHEN and CDR2 is SYDVKM in the germline V gene. The CDR3 DNA is TGTGCCAGCAGTCATGGACAGGGTAGGACTCAACCCCAGCATTTT. Protein product: CASSHGQGRTQPQHF. Full variable domain (outside the CDR3, taken from reference TRBV28 and TRBJ1-5): DVKVTQSSRYLVKRTGEKVFLECVQDMDHENMFWYRQDPGLGLRLIYFSYDVKMKEKGDIPEGYSVSREKKERFSLILESASTNQTSMYLCASSHGQGRTQPQHFGDGTRLSIL.

The V gene is TRBV7-9, the J gene TRBJ2-2; 9 nucleotides match TRBD2. This CDR3 contains 15 residues. With V trimmed by 8 bases and J by 2 bases, 6 bases remained unmatched. Germline assignment: CDR1 SEHNR and CDR2 FQNEAQ (reference sequence). CDR3: CASVLGTSNTGELFF. The CDR3 coding sequence is TGTGCCAGCGTTCTCGGGACTAGCAACACCGGGGAGCTGTTTTTT.